Reported below is one T cell receptor beta chain. The data were produced by immunoSEQ multiplex PCR, yet TCRdb's version contains in-frame clones alone and is incomplete. The sample shows 300,000 to 400,000 clones, 91% of them seen only once. Trimming shortened V by 1 base and J by 4 bases, and 8 bases separated the two germline ends. From germline, CDR1 is LGHNA and CDR2 YSLEER. This CDR3 has 14 amino acids. The sample is drawn from a study of blood T cell repertoires in COVID-19. Overall study: PBMCs, B-cell-depleted T cells, or T cells provided the cDNA or gDNA that made up the material.

Material: peripheral blood. The origin of this receptor is a woman aged 18-29 years who had recovered from COVID-19. The genes are TRBV4-3 and TRBJ2-1; unclear D gene. The CDR3 region has the DNA TGCGCCAGCAGCCAAGCTACCGCATACAATGAGCAGTTCTTC. Translating gives CASSQATAYNEQFF.